A single sample is the source of the 26 T cell receptor beta chains below, sequenced in a study of cytomegalovirus exposure and HLA in healthy donors. The PCR used 60 Vbeta and 13 Jbeta primers. Only in-frame clones appear in the TCRdb table, and some are missing; sequencing was by immunoSEQ multiplex PCR. This repertoire shows 140,000 to 150,000 clones, around four fifths found once; its top ten account for more than 3%. The material sequenced was PBMCs. Every receptor here comes from a male donor in good health and CMV-seronegative.

The V and J genes are TRBV5-4 and TRBJ1-1, with D possibly TRBD1 on 6 matching bases. The V gene lost 4 bases and the J gene lost 2 bases, with 12 bases spanning the gap. The CDR3 covers 14 residues. CDR1 and CDR2 (germline): SGHNT, YYREEE (reference sequence). The DNA for the CDR3 is TGTGCCAGCAGCCTACGGGACACCAACACTGAAGCTTTCTTT. It yields the protein CASSLRDTNTEAFF.

This CDR3 is CASSHSPPGTSGNEQFF. CDR3 coding DNA: TGCGCCAGCAGCCATTCCCCTCCCGGGACTAGCGGCAATGAGCAGTTCTTC. The chain combines TRBV4-3 with TRBJ2-1; 11 nucleotides match TRBD2. With 3 bases clipped from V and 6 bases from J, the junction kept 10 bases outside the gene matches. This CDR3 region has 17 residues. Per the germline V gene, CDR1 is LGHNA and CDR2 is YSLEER.

The rearrangement uses TRBV9 and TRBJ2-7; 10 bases are a match to TRBD1. With 3 bases clipped from V and 6 bases from J, the junction kept 12 bases outside the gene matches. Germline CDR1 is SGDLS and CDR2 is YYNGEE. The CDR3 loop spans 16 amino acids. CDR3 sequence (DNA): TGTGCCAGCAGCGCGGGGACAGGGGTTCTAAACCCCGAGCAGTACTTC. Translated: CASSAGTGVLNPEQYF.

Only one count was recorded for this clone. The J gene is TRBJ2-1, the V gene TRBV29-1, with 8 bases that match TRBD2. The CDR3 runs 14 residues. CDR1 and CDR2 (germline): SQVTM, ANQGSEA. J gave up 3 bases and V 7 bases, and 8 bases lay outside the gene matches. The CDR3 bases are TGCAGCGGGGCCGACGGGGGGGACTACAATGAGCAGTTCTTC. Translated: CSGADGGDYNEQFF.

V is TRBV28 and J is TRBJ2-1; 8 bases match TRBD1. Per germline, CDR1 MDHEN and CDR2 SYDVKM. The CDR3 runs to 15 residues. V lost 6 bases, J lost 3 bases, and 7 bases stayed unmatched. CDR3 in DNA: TGTGCCAGCAGAGCCGGACAGGGTGTCTACAATGAGCAGTTCTTC. It translates to CASRAGQGVYNEQFF.

The chain joins TRBV11-1 to TRBJ2-7, with D possibly matching TRBD2 (5 bases). V shed 5 bases and J shed 5 bases, with 19 bases lying between them. This CDR3 spans 15 amino acids. Germline V CDR1 and CDR2: SGHAT, FQDESV (reference sequence). The CDR3 bases are TGTGCCAGCAGCGTGGGCACTAGGGTTTTCGACGAGCAGTACTTC. The encoded protein is CASSVGTRVFDEQYF. Using reference TRBV11-1 and TRBJ2-7 for the parts outside the CDR3, the full variable domain is EAEVAQSPRYKITEKSQAVAFWCDPISGHATLYWYRQILGQGPELLVQFQDESVVDDSQLPKDRFSAERLKGVDSTLKIQPAELGDSAMYLCASSVGTRVFDEQYFGPGTRLTVT.

Only a few counts were recorded for this clone. The chain uses TRBV2 and TRBJ2-7; D perhaps matches TRBD2 (6 bases). From germline, CDR1 is SNHLY and CDR2 FYNNEI. V lost 4 bases and J 3 bases, leaving 13 bases between the germline ends. The CDR3 covers 14 residues. CDR3 nucleotides: TGTGCCAGCAGTGTGGGAGGAGAAAACTACGAGCAGTACTTC. Translating it yields CASSVGGENYEQYF.

The genes are TRBV19 and TRBJ1-1; D is ambiguous. This CDR3 contains 13 residues. Per germline, CDR1 LNHDA and CDR2 SQIVND (reference sequence). The V end was cut by 3 bases, the J end by 5 bases, with 10 bases between. In DNA form, the CDR3 reads TGTGCCAGTAGTATGAGGTTGGAGACTGAAGCTTTCTTT. This translates into CASSMRLETEAFF.

This clone occurred a few times. The V call is TRBV4-3, the J call TRBJ2-1; TRBD1 matches 7 bases. Germline V lookup: CDR1 LGHNA, CDR2 YSLEER. This CDR3 region has 14 residues. After removal of 4 bases from V and 6 bases from J, the junction contained 6 bases not matched to a gene. For the CDR3, the DNA is TGCGCCAGCAGCCGACAGGGTTTCGCCAATGAGCAGTTCTTC. Translated: CASSRQGFANEQFF.

V gene TRBV21-1 combines with J gene TRBJ1-5; the table names TRBD1, a call not compared with the DNA. TRBV21-1 is a pseudogene locus. The CDR3 runs 16 residues. This CDR3 reads CATSRDREESNQPQHF. In DNA form, the CDR3 reads TGTGCCACCAGCCGGGACAGGGAGGAGAGCAATCAGCCCCAGCATTTT.

The J gene is TRBJ2-7, the V gene TRBV10-3, with TRBD1 matching over 7 bases. Germline CDR1 ENHRY, CDR2 SYGVKD. This CDR3 has 16 amino acids. The V segment lost 4 bases and the J segment 3 bases; nucleotides outside the gene matches: 12. CDR3 region: CAISGRDRPSNYEQYF. In nucleotides, the CDR3 is TGTGCCATCAGTGGTAGGGACAGACCAAGCAACTACGAGCAGTACTTC.

The chain combines TRBV11-1 with TRBJ2-2, with 11 nucleotides matching TRBD2. Germline V gene sequence: CDR1 SGHAT, CDR2 FQDESV (reference sequence). The CDR3 is made up of 18 amino acids. V shed 1 base, J shed 4 bases, and the junction held 8 bases outside the gene matches. CDR3 nucleotides: TGTGCCAGCAGCTTAGAATTCTTGGGGACTAGCGGCACCGGGGAGCTGTTTTTT. Translation gives CASSLEFLGTSGTGELFF.

The table lists this clone with a few counts. The chain combines TRBV7-2 with TRBJ1-2, with D perhaps TRBD1 (5 bases). Looked up from germline, CDR1 is SGHTA and CDR2 is FQGNSA. This CDR3 comprises 14 residues. With 5 bases removed from V and 8 bases from J, the gap between germline ends came to 18 bases. CDR3 sequence: CASSPGPGLEGYTF. CDR3 DNA: TGTGCCAGCAGCCCTGGGCCAGGGCTGGAGGGCTACACCTTC.

The chain has TRBV6-6 and TRBJ1-2; 8 bases are shared with TRBD1. CDR1 and CDR2 (germline): MNHNY, SVGAGI (reference sequence). V lost 5 bases to trimming and J lost 6 bases; unmatched junction nucleotides: 5. The length of the CDR3 is 13 residues. CDR3 sequence (DNA): TGTGCCAGCAGTGACAGGACAGGGAATGGCTACACCTTC. Amino acids: CASSDRTGNGYTF.

The rearrangement uses TRBV7-3 and TRBJ2-1, with 7 bases lining up with TRBD2. Trimming removed 5 bases from V and 1 base from J; junction bases left unmatched: 5. CDR1 is SGHTA, CDR2 FQGTGA, per germline. The CDR3 has 15 residues. CDR3 bases: TGTGCCAGCAGCCCGAGGGAGGGTTCCTACAATGAGCAGTTCTTC. Its translation is CASSPREGSYNEQFF. Full variable domain (outside the CDR3, taken from reference TRBV7-3 and TRBJ2-1): GAGVSQTPSNKVTEKGKYVELRCDPISGHTALYWYRQSLGQGPEFLIYFQGTGAADDSGLPNDRFFAVRPEGSVSTLKIQRTERGDSAVYLCASSPREGSYNEQFFGPGTRLTVL.

This clone appeared a single time. This rearrangement joins TRBV30 to TRBJ2-5; 7 bases match TRBD2. The assigned J gene may be wrong: the sequence end matches TRBJ2-7 better. CDR1 and CDR2 (germline): GTSNPN, SVGIG (reference sequence). This CDR3 region has 12 residues. The CDR3 region is CAGRGGSYEQYF. DNA for the CDR3: TGTGCCGGGCGCGGCGGGAGCTACGAGCAGTACTTC.

J is TRBJ2-2 and V is TRBV27; TRBD2 aligns across 8 bases. The ends lost 10 bases at V and 1 base at J; junction bases unmatched: 11. The germline V gene encodes CDR1 MNHEY and CDR2 SMNVEV (reference sequence). The CDR3 runs 16 residues. This chain's CDR3 is CATRGIAGQNTGELFF. The CDR3 bases are TGTGCCACCCGAGGGATAGCGGGGCAGAACACCGGGGAGCTGTTTTTT.

This clone has only a few counts. The CDR3 loop is CASSGLTGGDSPLHF. The CDR3 DNA reads TGTGCCAGCAGCGGCCTGACAGGGGGCGATTCACCCCTCCACTTT. J is TRBJ1-6 and V is TRBV9; 10 bases match TRBD1. V was clipped by 3 bases and J by 8 bases; unmatched bases: 5. The CDR3 consists of 15 residues. The germline gives CDR1 SGDLS, CDR2 YYNGEE.

The chain employs TRBV6-5 and TRBJ1-1, with D perhaps matching TRBD1 (6 bases). The CDR3 extends over 15 amino acids. The germline V and J ends were trimmed by 0 bases and 7 bases, with 15 bases remaining between them. The germline V gene encodes CDR1 MNHEY and CDR2 SVGAGI. Written as DNA, the CDR3 is TGTGCCAGCAGTTACTCAAACAGGGTTGCTGTTGAAGCTTTCTTT. This encodes CASSYSNRVAVEAFF.

This chain connects TRBV4-3 to TRBJ2-6; D not resolved. The CDR3 has 15 amino acids. V dropped 2 bases and J dropped 2 bases, with 7 bases sitting between them. Germline-derived CDR1 and CDR2 are LGHNA and YSLEER. Written as DNA, the CDR3 is TGCGCCAGCAGCCAACTGGGCGCTGGGGCCAACGTCCTGACTTTC. Translating gives CASSQLGAGANVLTF.

Of note for this clone: Distinct nucleotide sequences in the sample also encode this CDR3. The CDR3 DNA follows: TGTGCCAGCAGCCAAGGCTCGACAGGGTATACTACTACGAGGCAGTACTTC. It translates to CASSQGSTGYTTTRQYF. The rearrangement uses TRBV4-2 and TRBJ2-7; 7 nucleotides align to TRBD1. CDR3 size: 17 residues. Germline-derived CDR1 and CDR2 are LGHNA and YNFKEQ. Trimming removed 1 base from V and 9 bases from J; junction bases left unmatched: 18.

The chain couples TRBV19 to TRBJ1-2, with a tentative D call TRBD1 (6 bases). The CDR3 spans 13 residues. V gave up 9 bases and J gave up 7 bases, with 18 bases separating them. Germline V gives CDR1 LNHDA, CDR2 SQIVND (reference sequence). CDR3 bases: TGTGCCAGCATATCCCAGGGGATCGCTGGCTACACCTTC. Residues: CASISQGIAGYTF.

This clone was observed a few times. This chain links TRBV30 with TRBJ2-5; D unclear. The CDR3 runs 13 residues. V lost 0 bases and J 1 base, leaving 6 bases between the germline ends. CDR1 and CDR2 from the germline V gene are GTSNPN and SVGIG (reference sequence). Written as DNA, the CDR3 is TGTGCCTGGAGTGTACAATTCCAAGAGACCCAGTACTTC. It translates to CAWSVQFQETQYF.

This clone was detected only a few times. This chain links TRBV19 with TRBJ1-1; possible D gene TRBD1, 5 bases. Germline CDR1 is LNHDA and CDR2 is SQIVND (reference sequence). This CDR3 region has 15 residues. The ends were cut back, 9 bases at V and 8 bases at J, with 25 bases in the middle. The CDR3 sequence is CASQTSDSLGKEAFF. The CDR3 DNA sequence: TGTGCCAGCCAAACCTCCGACAGCCTGGGAAAGGAAGCTTTCTTT.

The V gene is TRBV2, the J gene TRBJ2-7, with 9 bases identical to TRBD1. V shed 4 bases and J 12 bases; nucleotides not matched to a gene: 10. Germline loops: CDR1 SNHLY, CDR2 FYNNEI. This CDR3 is 13 amino acids long. DNA for the CDR3: TGTGCCAGCAGTGCCTTCTCAGGACAGGGGCGGTACTTC. Translated: CASSAFSGQGRYF.

This sequence joins TRBV28 and TRBJ1-5; TRBD1 might be the D (5 bases). The germline V gene encodes CDR1 MDHEN and CDR2 SYDVKM. Trimming removed 5 bases at V and 4 bases at J, with 6 bases between. The CDR3 is 12 amino acids. The CDR3, as DNA: TGTGCCAGCAGTCAGGGAAATCAGCCCCAGCATTTT. It encodes CASSQGNQPQHF.